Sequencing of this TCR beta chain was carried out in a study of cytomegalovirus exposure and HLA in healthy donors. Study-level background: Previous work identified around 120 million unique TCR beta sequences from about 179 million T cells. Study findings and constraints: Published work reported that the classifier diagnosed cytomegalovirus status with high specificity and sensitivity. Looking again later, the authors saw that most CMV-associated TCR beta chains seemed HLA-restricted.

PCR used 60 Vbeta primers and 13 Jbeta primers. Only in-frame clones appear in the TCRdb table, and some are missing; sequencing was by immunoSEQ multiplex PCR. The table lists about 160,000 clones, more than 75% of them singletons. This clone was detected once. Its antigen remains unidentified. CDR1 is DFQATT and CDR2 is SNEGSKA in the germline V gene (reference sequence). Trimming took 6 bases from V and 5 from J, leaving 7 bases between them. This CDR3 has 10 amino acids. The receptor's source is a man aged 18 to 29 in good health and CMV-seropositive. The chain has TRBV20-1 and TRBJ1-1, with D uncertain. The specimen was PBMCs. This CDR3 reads CSAPETEAFF. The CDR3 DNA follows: TGCAGTGCCCCGGAGACTGAAGCTTTCTTT.